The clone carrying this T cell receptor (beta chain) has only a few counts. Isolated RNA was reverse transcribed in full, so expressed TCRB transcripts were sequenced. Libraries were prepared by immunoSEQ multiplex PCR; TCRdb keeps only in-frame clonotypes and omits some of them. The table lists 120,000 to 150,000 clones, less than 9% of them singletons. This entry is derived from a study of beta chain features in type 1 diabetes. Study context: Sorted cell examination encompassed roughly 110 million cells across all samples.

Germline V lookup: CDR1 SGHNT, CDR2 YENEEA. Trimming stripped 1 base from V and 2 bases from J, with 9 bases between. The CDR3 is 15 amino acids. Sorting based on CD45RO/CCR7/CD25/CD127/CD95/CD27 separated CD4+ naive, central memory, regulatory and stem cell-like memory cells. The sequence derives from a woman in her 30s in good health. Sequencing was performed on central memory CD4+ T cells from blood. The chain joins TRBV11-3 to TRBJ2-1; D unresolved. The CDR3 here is CASSLVGSAYNEQFF. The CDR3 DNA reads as TGTGCCAGCAGCTTAGTGGGCTCAGCCTACAATGAGCAGTTCTTC. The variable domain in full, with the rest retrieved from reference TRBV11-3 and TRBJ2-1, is EAGVVQSPRYKIIEKKQPVAFWCNPISGHNTLYWYLQNLGQGPELLIRYENEEAVDDSQLPKDRFSAERLKGVDSTLKIQPAELGDSAVYLCASSLVGSAYNEQFFGPGTRLTVL.